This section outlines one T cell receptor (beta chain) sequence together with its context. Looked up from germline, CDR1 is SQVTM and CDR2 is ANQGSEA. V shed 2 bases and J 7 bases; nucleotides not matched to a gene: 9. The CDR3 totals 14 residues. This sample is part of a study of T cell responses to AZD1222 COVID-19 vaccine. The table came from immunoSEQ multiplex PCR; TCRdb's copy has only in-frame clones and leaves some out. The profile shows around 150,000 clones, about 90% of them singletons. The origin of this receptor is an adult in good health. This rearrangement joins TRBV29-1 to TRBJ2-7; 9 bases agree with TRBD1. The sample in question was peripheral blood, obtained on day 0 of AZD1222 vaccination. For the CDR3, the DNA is TGCAGCGTTGAATCCGGGACAGGGATTGGGGAGCAGTACTTC. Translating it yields CSVESGTGIGEQYF.